This TCR beta chain is drawn from a study of cytomegalovirus exposure and HLA in healthy donors. Study information: One earlier analysis, a look at 180 million or so T cells, found some 100 million unique TCR beta sequences.

PCR involved 60 Vbeta and 13 Jbeta primers. Measured with immunoSEQ multiplex PCR; TCRdb has only the in-frame clones, and not every one. The data hold under 200,000 clones, with roughly two thirds observed a single time. Germline V gives CDR1 SNHLY, CDR2 FYNNEI. Trimming took 5 bases from V and 3 from J; bases not matched to a gene: 6. The CDR3 consists of 14 residues. Sequencing was done on a sample of PBMCs. The chain has TRBV2 and TRBJ1-1; 7 bases match TRBD1. The sequence derives from a woman aged 25 to 39 in good health and CMV-seronegative. CDR3 protein: CASSPTGLDTEAFF. The CDR3, as DNA: TGTGCCAGCAGTCCGACAGGGTTAGACACTGAAGCTTTCTTT.